The 6 T cell receptor beta chains reported below all come from one sample, sequenced in a study of T-cell memory formation after mild COVID-19. One entry per CDR3 protein results from TCRdb running MiXCR on the 5' RACE reads. The sample consists of about half a million distinct CDR3 sequences, roughly 18% of them appearing once. Input material: PBMCs or a T cell subset sorted from them (not recorded which). These receptors were collected from an adult woman who had mild COVID-19 (a few samples of this study predate the infection). Cell type and time point are not known.

This chain connects TRBV24-1 to TRBJ1-2, with D possibly being TRBD1 (5 bases). V shed 3 bases and J shed 4 bases, with 11 bases lying between them. Per germline, CDR1 KGHDR and CDR2 SFDVKD. The CDR3 contains 14 residues. CDR3 in amino acids: CATSDRRQSYGYTF. The DNA of the CDR3 is TGTGCCACCAGTGATCGTAGACAGAGCTATGGCTACACCTTC.

This clonotype was recorded a few times. The chain links TRBV4-1 to TRBJ1-4; 8 bases line up with TRBD1. V shed 4 bases, J shed 8 bases, and the junction held 12 bases outside the gene matches. Germline CDR1 reads MGHRA; CDR2 reads YSYEKL. CDR3 length: 16 residues. The CDR3 DNA follows: TGCGCCAGCAGCCTCGCTGGTGGGGCAGGGGGCGAAAAACTGTTTTTT. This codes for CASSLAGGAGGEKLFF.

CDR3 bases: TGTGCCAGCAGCACCGGACAGGGGGAGACCCAGTACTTC. Translating gives CASSTGQGETQYF. The chain joins TRBV9 to TRBJ2-5, with 9 bases identical to TRBD1. The V gene's germline CDR1 is SGDLS and CDR2 YYNGEE. The CDR3 spans 13 residues. The V segment lost 4 bases and the J segment 5 bases; nucleotides outside the gene matches: 3.

CDR3 coding DNA: TGCAGTGCTAGAGATCTCTGGGGGTCTGAAGCTTTCTTT. Protein: CSARDLWGSEAFF. V and J are TRBV20-1 and TRBJ1-1; perhaps TRBD1 as D (5 bases). The V end lost 0 bases, the J end lost 6 bases, and 11 bases lay between the germline ends. Looked up from germline, CDR1 is DFQATT and CDR2 is SNEGSKA (reference sequence). CDR3 length equals 13 residues.

The chain joins TRBV25-1 to TRBJ1-5; D gene unclear. The CDR3 has 13 amino acids. CDR1 MGHDK and CDR2 SYGVNS come from the germline V gene. Deletions cut 3 bases from V and 4 bases from J, with 7 bases between. This CDR3 reads CASSDVLNQPQHF. CDR3 sequence (DNA): TGTGCCAGCAGTGATGTACTAAATCAGCCCCAGCATTTT.

This clonotype has just a few counts. J is TRBJ2-5 and V is TRBV29-1; TRBD2 matches 8 bases. V lost 2 bases to trimming and J lost 0 bases; unmatched junction nucleotides: 2. This CDR3 comprises 14 residues. CDR1 and CDR2 (germline): SQVTM, ANQGSEA. CDR3 sequence: CSVELAGHQETQYF. CDR3 DNA sequence: TGCAGCGTTGAACTAGCGGGCCACCAAGAGACCCAGTACTTC.